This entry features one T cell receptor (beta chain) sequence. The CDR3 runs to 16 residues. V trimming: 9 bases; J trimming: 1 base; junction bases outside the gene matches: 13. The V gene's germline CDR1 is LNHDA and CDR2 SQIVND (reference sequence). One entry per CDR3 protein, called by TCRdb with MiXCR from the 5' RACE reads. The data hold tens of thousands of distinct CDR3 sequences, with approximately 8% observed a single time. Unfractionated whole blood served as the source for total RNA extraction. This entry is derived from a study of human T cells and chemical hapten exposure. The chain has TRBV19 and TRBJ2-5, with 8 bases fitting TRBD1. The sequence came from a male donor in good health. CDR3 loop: CASNTGGSSPQETQYF. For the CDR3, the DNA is TGTGCCAGCAACACAGGGGGATCTTCCCCCCAAGAGACCCAGTACTTC.